This T cell receptor beta chain was observed in a study of a mutant IDH1 vaccine in newly diagnosed glioma. Study at large: Males made up about 62% and females approximately 38% of treated patients, whose mean age was roughly 40 years. Most patients had radiochemotherapy with temozolomide before enrollment; others had one alone.

Sequenced by immunoSEQ multiplex PCR; TCRdb stores in-frame clones only, minus some. The sample includes around 53,000 clones, roughly 91% of them seen just once. Time point given: week 11, during vaccination. Every single dose of the vaccine, 300 ug of mutant IDH1 20-mer peptide, came with topical imiquimod. Each tumor in the donors was a new WHO grade 3 or 4 astrocytoma, IDH1-mutant and ATRX-lost. In the case of this clone: Its target is not known.

Germline V gene lookup returns CDR1 KGHSH and CDR2 LQKENI. V lost 4 bases and J 2 bases, leaving 16 bases between the germline ends. This CDR3 spans 16 amino acids. The starting material was PBMCs, obtained from a glioma patient whose treatment included an IDH1 peptide vaccine. This TCR was sampled from a man over 45 with glioma. The chain combines TRBV18 with TRBJ2-3, with D maybe TRBD1 (5 bases). The CDR3 loop reads CASSLQGIRNTDTQYF. CDR3 coding DNA: TGTGCCAGCTCACTCCAGGGAATCAGAAACACAGATACGCAGTATTTT.